Listed below are T cell receptor beta chains from one sample, sequenced in a study of T cell clones after liver transplantation. The protocol was immunoSEQ multiplex PCR, while the TCRdb copy is restricted to in-frame clones and leaves out a portion. The sample includes 80,000 or so clones, nearly 85% seen only once; the top ten take approximately 0.45%. The sample consisted of CD4+ T cells from blood, taken around 42 months after liver transplant. The receptor source for this set is a human patient who received a liver transplant. Certain T cells may be donor cells from the graft. The CDR3 runs from the conserved cysteine through the conserved F or W. The D gene is left open where the match is weak. Not all rows give a size; the values are once, few, many and, for expanded clones, a class.

V gene	D gene	J gene	clone size	CDR3 DNA	CDR3 protein
TRBV5-6	.	TRBJ1-1	.	TGTGCCAGCAGCCTAACAGGGTACACTGAAGCTTTCTTT	CASSLTGYTEAFF
TRBV14	.	TRBJ2-7	.	TGTGCCAGCAGCCAAGTCCACTATGGGGAGCAGTACTTC	CASSQVHYGEQYF
TRBV29-1	.	TRBJ1-2	once	TGCAGCGTCTACCCGGGCCTTAACTATGGCTACACCTTC	CSVYPGLNYGYTF
TRBV30	TRBD1	TRBJ2-7	.	TGTGCCTGGAGTTCGGGACAGCTATACGAGCAGTACTTC	CAWSSGQLYEQYF
TRBV19	TRBD1	TRBJ2-4	.	TGTGCCAGTCGGACAGGGGGATTAGCCAAAAACATTCAGTACTTC	CASRTGGLAKNIQYF
TRBV10-3	TRBD1	TRBJ1-5	.	TGTGCCATCAGAGGACAGGGAGCAGGGCCCCAGCATTTT	CAIRGQGAGPQHF
TRBV30	TRBD1	TRBJ1-1	.	TGTGCCTGGAGTCTGGGGACAGGGAACACTGAAGCTTTCTTT	CAWSLGTGNTEAFF
TRBV5-1	TRBD1	TRBJ1-5	.	TGCGCCAGCAGCCCTGAGGGGGACAGGGTCCAGCCCCAGCATTTT	CASSPEGDRVQPQHF
TRBV28	TRBD1	TRBJ2-7	.	TGTGCCAGCCGGGGACAGGGGGGCTCCGAGCAGTACTTC	CASRGQGGSEQYF
TRBV7-3	.	TRBJ1-2	.	TGTGCCAGCAGCTTAGAGGGGACTGGCTACACCTTC	CASSLEGTGYTF
TRBV28	TRBD1	TRBJ2-7	few	TGTGCCAGCAGTCCTTTCTGGGGACAGGGTTTCGACGAGCAGTACTTC	CASSPFWGQGFDEQYF
TRBV7-2	.	TRBJ1-1	few	TGTGCCAGCAGCTTATTATATAGGGGGAACACTGAAGCTTTCTTT	CASSLLYRGNTEAFF
TRBV28	.	TRBJ2-5	.	TGTGCCAGCAGCCCCGGGGGTGGTGAGACCCAGTACTTC	CASSPGGGETQYF
TRBV25-1	TRBD1	TRBJ1-2	.	TGTGCCAGCAGACAGGGGATCGATGGCTACACCTTC	CASRQGIDGYTF
TRBV7-6	TRBD2	TRBJ2-1	.	TGTGCCAGCAGCCTAACTCAGAGGAGACTAGCGGGAGATAATGAGCAGTTCTTC	CASSLTQRRLAGDNEQFF
TRBV28	.	TRBJ1-3	.	TGTGCCAGCAGTTCCCAGGGGCGGGACACCATATATTTT	CASSSQGRDTIYF
TRBV5-1	.	TRBJ2-7	.	TGCGCCAGCAGGTGGGACGTCTACGAGCAGTACTTC	CASRWDVYEQYF
TRBV5-1	TRBD1	TRBJ1-4	.	TGCGCCAGCAGCTGGGGGACAGCAACTAATGAAAAACTGTTTTTT	CASSWGTATNEKLFF
TRBV5-1	TRBD1	TRBJ2-7	.	TGCGCCAGCTGCCACCGGGACAGGGCCTCCTACGAGCAGTACTTC	CASCHRDRASYEQYF
TRBV28	.	TRBJ2-7	.	TGTGCCAGCAGTTTAGGGAGGGAGCAGTACTTC	CASSLGREQYF
TRBV6-5	.	TRBJ1-5	.	TGTGCCAGCAGCCGCCGGGGGCAGCCCCAGCATTTT	CASSRRGQPQHF
TRBV27	TRBD1	TRBJ1-1	.	TGTGCCAGCAGTTTCGACAGGGGGAACACTGAAGCTTTCTTT	CASSFDRGNTEAFF
TRBV6-6	TRBD2	TRBJ2-7	.	TGTGCCAGCAGTGCCACTAGCGGGGGATCCTACGAGCAGTACTTC	CASSATSGGSYEQYF
TRBV5-4	.	TRBJ2-1	.	TGTGCCAGCAGCCCTAGAGTACAAAACAATGAGCAGTTCTTC	CASSPRVQNNEQFF
TRBV2	.	TRBJ1-5	once	TGTGCCAGCAGTTACCGGGACCGCAATCAGCCCCAGCATTTT	CASSYRDRNQPQHF
TRBV30	.	TRBJ2-7	.	TGTGCCTGGAGTGTACAAGCGGGCCCCTACGAGCAGTACTTC	CAWSVQAGPYEQYF
TRBV6-1	TRBD1	TRBJ1-4	.	TGTGCCAGCAAACGGACAGGGTCTACTAATGAAAAACTGTTTTTT	CASKRTGSTNEKLFF
TRBV18	.	TRBJ1-2	.	TGTGCCAGCTCACCAGCGTCGATTAGCGCTCGTGGCTACACCTTC	CASSPASISARGYTF
TRBV18	TRBD2	TRBJ2-1	.	TGTGCCAGCTCACCACCGGCCCTAGCGGCCTACAATGAGCAGTTCTTC	CASSPPALAAYNEQFF
TRBV27	.	TRBJ1-2	.	TGTGCCAGCAGTACCCTGGGGGGCGAGGATGGCTACACCTTC	CASSTLGGEDGYTF
TRBV4-3	.	TRBJ1-5	.	TGCGCCAGCAGCCACGCGGGGACGGGGCAGCCCCAGCATTTT	CASSHAGTGQPQHF
TRBV28	.	TRBJ2-3	.	TGTGCCAGCAGTTTGGGGACCTCTAGCACAGATACGCAGTATTTT	CASSLGTSSTDTQYF
TRBV7-2	.	TRBJ2-2	.	TGTGCCAGCAGCTTAGCAGGGGGAGGGAACACCGGGGAGCTGTTTTTT	CASSLAGGGNTGELFF
TRBV7-2	.	TRBJ1-3	.	TGTGCCAGCAGCTTAGGGTCCCGTCGGGGGGGGATCTCTGGAAACACCATATATTTT	CASSLGSRRGGISGNTIYF
TRBV7-9	.	TRBJ2-2	.	TGTGCCAGCAGCTTATTACAGGGAGGCACCGGGGAGCTGTTTTTT	CASSLLQGGTGELFF
TRBV10-3	.	TRBJ2-6	many	TGTGCCATCAGAGCGAGCTCTGGGGCCAACGTCCTGACTTTC	CAIRASSGANVLTF
TRBV11-2	.	TRBJ2-5	once	TGTGCCAGCAGCCCCCGATACGGTGCCTACCCCCAAGAGACCCAGTACTTC	CASSPRYGAYPQETQYF
TRBV13	.	TRBJ1-4	.	TGTGCCAGCAGCTTAGTGGACGGCAATGAAAAACTGTTTTTT	CASSLVDGNEKLFF
TRBV19	.	TRBJ1-5	.	TGTGCCAGTAGTATAAGGGGTGTGAATCAGCCCCAGCATTTT	CASSIRGVNQPQHF
TRBV4-1	.	TRBJ2-2	.	TGCGCCAGCAGCCAAGTTATCATGGGGGTTGGGGCCGGGGAGCTGTTTTTT	CASSQVIMGVGAGELFF
TRBV5-1	.	TRBJ2-2	.	TGCGCCAGCAGCTTGATCCCGAACACCGGGGAGCTGTTTTTT	CASSLIPNTGELFF
TRBV6-4	.	TRBJ2-1	few	TGTGCCAGCAGTAGGGAGACCTACAATGAGCAGTTCTTC	CASSRETYNEQFF
TRBV6-1	.	TRBJ1-1	.	TGTGCCAGCACCGACAGAACCCGGGGCCCTGAAGCTTTCTTT	CASTDRTRGPEAFF
TRBV4-1	.	TRBJ1-2	.	TGCGCCAGCAGCCAGCGACCCTTTGATGAGTATGGCTACACCTTC	CASSQRPFDEYGYTF
TRBV4-1	.	TRBJ1-5	.	TGCGCCAGCAGCCAATTGCCGACCAGCGGGAGAGGAGTGGGTCAGCCCCAGCATTTT	CASSQLPTSGRGVGQPQHF
TRBV18	TRBD2	TRBJ2-7	once	TGTGCCAGCTCACCACGAGCGGGAGGCTCCTACGAGCAGTACTTC	CASSPRAGGSYEQYF
TRBV5-6	.	TRBJ2-3	.	TGTGCCAGCAGCTTGACGGGTCGGAGCACAGATACGCAGTATTTT	CASSLTGRSTDTQYF
TRBV18	.	TRBJ2-2	.	TGTGCCAGCTCACCACAGGGTCCGCCGGGGGAGCTGTTTTTT	CASSPQGPPGELFF
TRBV7-2	.	TRBJ1-4	.	TGTGCCAGCAGCCGGGAGGCAACTAATGAAAAACTGTTTTTT	CASSREATNEKLFF
TRBV27	.	TRBJ2-7	.	TGTGCCAGCAGTTTAAGGCGGCAGGCCTACGAGCAGTACTTC	CASSLRRQAYEQYF
TRBV2	.	TRBJ2-7	.	TGTGCCAGCCGCCGAACGACCTACGAGCAGTACTTC	CASRRTTYEQYF